This entry lists 8 T cell receptor beta chains sequenced from one sample in a study of shared clonotypes between healthy human individuals. Data came from immunoSEQ multiplex PCR; TCRdb stores just in-frame clones and leaves some out. The sample has 2 million to 2.5 million clones, roughly 90% seen once; the top ten hold 0.37%. The material sequenced was naive CD4+ T cells from PBMCs. The sample's subset: CD45RA+ positively selected. The receptors derive from a man aged 18 to 29 in good health. Some clones in this sample may be carry-over from other donors' samples.

The rearrangement uses TRBV18 and TRBJ2-1; 8 nucleotides agree with TRBD2. Per the germline V gene, CDR1 is KGHSH and CDR2 is LQKENI. The trim removed 2 bases at V and 4 bases at J, leaving 10 bases unmatched. This CDR3 contains 17 residues. The CDR3 region is CASSPVWREAQYNEQFF. In DNA, the CDR3 is TGTGCCAGCTCACCAGTGTGGCGGGAGGCACAATACAATGAGCAGTTCTTC.

The chain has TRBV6-5 and TRBJ2-3; the D gene is possibly TRBD1 (6 bases). Germline assignment: CDR1 MNHEY and CDR2 SVGAGI. Between the trimmed V and J ends, which lost 6 bases and 2 bases, there was a span of 15 bases. The CDR3 runs to 15 residues. The CDR3 region is CASSSPTGTTDTQYF. CDR3 in DNA: TGTGCCAGCAGCAGTCCCACAGGGACCACAGATACGCAGTATTTT.

V gene TRBV5-1 combines with J gene TRBJ1-4, with D uncertain. CDR3 size: 13 residues. Trimming removed 3 bases from V and 4 bases from J, with 7 bases in between. Germline V CDR1 and CDR2: SGHRS, YFSETQ. CDR3 residues: CASSSGSNEKLFF. The CDR3 DNA sequence: TGCGCCAGCAGCTCGGGAAGTAATGAAAAACTGTTTTTT. Full variable domain (missing parts from reference TRBV5-1 and TRBJ1-4): KAGVTQTPRYLIKTRGQQVTLSCSPISGHRSVSWYQQTPGQGLQFLFEYFSETQRNKGNFPGRFSGRQFSNSRSEMNVSTLELGDSALYLCASSSGSNEKLFFGSGTQLSVL.

This clone was seen only once. The chain recombines TRBV28 with TRBJ1-3, with unresolved D. V gave up 2 bases and J gave up 0 bases, with 11 bases separating them. CDR1 is MDHEN, CDR2 SYDVKM, per germline. This CDR3 region has 16 residues. CDR3: CASSLGHSFSGNTIYF. CDR3 coding DNA: TGTGCCAGCAGTTTAGGGCACTCCTTCTCTGGAAACACCATATATTTT. Full variable domain (remainder filled in from reference TRBV28 and TRBJ1-3): DVKVTQSSRYLVKRTGEKVFLECVQDMDHENMFWYRQDPGLGLRLIYFSYDVKMKEKGDIPEGYSVSREKKERFSLILESASTNQTSMYLCASSLGHSFSGNTIYFGEGSWLTVV.

The rearrangement joins TRBV4-2 to TRBJ2-1; 8 bases are a match to TRBD1. Germline trimming cut 2 bases from V and 4 bases from J; bases unmatched to any gene: 7. Germline CDR1 is LGHNA and CDR2 is YNFKEQ. The CDR3 is made up of 16 amino acids. This CDR3 reads CASSQPRDRRYNEQFF. The CDR3, as DNA: TGTGCCAGCAGCCAACCCCGGGACAGGAGGTACAATGAGCAGTTCTTC.

The chain couples TRBV5-6 to TRBJ2-5; no clear D gene. The germline CDR1 and CDR2 sequences are SGHDT and YYEEEE. V was shortened by 1 base and J by 4 bases, with 8 bases between the two germline ends. The CDR3 loop spans 13 amino acids. The DNA of the CDR3 is TGTGCCAGCAGCTTGTCAGATCGAGAGACCCAGTACTTC. Translating it yields CASSLSDRETQYF.

The genes are TRBV11-2 and TRBJ2-1; D gene ambiguous. With 3 bases removed from V and 5 bases from J, the gap between germline ends came to 8 bases. CDR1 and CDR2 from the germline V gene are SGHAT and FQNNGV. This CDR3 contains 13 residues. The CDR3 DNA is TGTGCCAGCAGCTTCTTCAGCAACAATGAGCAGTTCTTC. This sequence encodes CASSFFSNNEQFF.

The chain employs TRBV5-4 and TRBJ2-5; 8 bases align to TRBD2. From germline, CDR1 is SGHNT and CDR2 YYREEE (reference sequence). Trimming removed 4 bases from V and 2 bases from J; junction bases left unmatched: 13. This CDR3 is built from 17 residues. This CDR3 is CASSPTVVAGPQETQYF. The CDR3 DNA is TGTGCCAGCAGCCCGACGGTAGTAGCGGGACCTCAAGAGACCCAGTACTTC.